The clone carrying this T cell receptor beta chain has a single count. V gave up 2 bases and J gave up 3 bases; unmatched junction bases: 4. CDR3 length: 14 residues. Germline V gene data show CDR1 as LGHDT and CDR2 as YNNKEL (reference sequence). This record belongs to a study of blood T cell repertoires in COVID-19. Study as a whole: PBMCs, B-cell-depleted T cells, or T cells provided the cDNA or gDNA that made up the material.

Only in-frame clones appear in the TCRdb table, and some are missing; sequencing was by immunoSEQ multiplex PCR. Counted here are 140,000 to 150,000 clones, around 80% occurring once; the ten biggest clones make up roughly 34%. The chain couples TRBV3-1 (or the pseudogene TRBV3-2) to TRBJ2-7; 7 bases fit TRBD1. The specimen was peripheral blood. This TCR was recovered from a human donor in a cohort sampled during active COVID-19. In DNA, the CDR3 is TGTGCCAGCAGCCAATCACGGGACAGCTACGAGCAGTACTTC. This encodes CASSQSRDSYEQYF.